Presented here are 10 T cell receptor beta chains from one specimen sequenced in a study of cytomegalovirus exposure and HLA in healthy donors. TCRdb keeps only in-frame clones here, not all; method: immunoSEQ multiplex PCR. The sample has hundreds of thousands of clones, 75% to 90% seen once. The sequenced material came from PBMCs. The receptors stem from a woman between 18 and 29 years old in good health and CMV-seronegative.

The chain is built from TRBV28 and TRBJ2-1; 9 bases fit TRBD2. After removal of 5 bases from V and 4 bases from J, the junction contained 6 bases not matched to a gene. Germline V gene data show CDR1 as MDHEN and CDR2 as SYDVKM. This CDR3 region has 15 residues. The chain's CDR3 is CASSPGTSHYNEQFF. For the CDR3, the DNA is TGTGCCAGCAGTCCCGGGACTAGCCATTACAATGAGCAGTTCTTC.

The chain recombines TRBV6-6 with TRBJ1-6, with D unresolved. The CDR3 runs 16 residues. The V gene's germline CDR1 is MNHNY and CDR2 SVGAGI (reference sequence). V lost 0 bases and J 1 base, leaving 7 bases between the germline ends. The CDR3 DNA is TGTGCCAGCAGTTACTCGTCCCCTTCCTATAATTCACCCCTCCACTTT. Encoded protein: CASSYSSPSYNSPLHF.

The genes are TRBV6-1 and TRBJ1-5; D gene uncertain. The V end lost 2 bases, the J end lost 1 base, and 15 bases lay between the germline ends. The CDR3 length is 17 residues. CDR1 MNHNS and CDR2 SASEGT come from the germline V gene. The CDR3 region has the DNA TGTGCCAGCAGTGAAAGGAGCGCGGGCGTCAGCAATCAGCCCCAGCATTTT. As protein: CASSERSAGVSNQPQHF.

V is TRBV23-1 and J is TRBJ1-5, with D perhaps matching TRBD1 (6 bases). Being an ORF, TRBV23-1 has a function that is uncertain. V lost 4 bases, J lost 6 bases, and 13 bases lay in between. There are 14 residues in the CDR3. Written as DNA, the CDR3 is TGCGCCAGCAGTCTTTTAACAGGGACTCAGCCCCAGCATTTT. Translating it yields CASSLLTGTQPQHF.

The chain joins TRBV11-2 to TRBJ2-1, with 9 bases aligning to TRBD1. Germline assignment: CDR1 SGHAT and CDR2 FQNNGV. The CDR3 runs 15 residues. Germline trimming cut 6 bases from V and 9 bases from J; bases unmatched to any gene: 12. The CDR3 DNA sequence: TGTGCCAGCAGTGTATTAGGGACAGGGTTCAGTGAGCAGTTCTTC. Translation: CASSVLGTGFSEQFF.

J is TRBJ2-7 and V is TRBV6-1; 14 nucleotides align to TRBD2. CDR1 and CDR2 (germline): MNHNS, SASEGT. This CDR3 has 14 amino acids. The V and J ends lost 6 bases and 2 bases, in that order; junction bases with no gene match: 0. The DNA for the CDR3 is TGTGCCAGCAGGACTAGCGGGGGGGCCTACGAGCAGTACTTC. Residues: CASRTSGGAYEQYF.

V usage is TRBV6-6 and J usage is TRBJ2-7; 7 bases match TRBD2. V gave up 5 bases and J gave up 2 bases; unmatched junction bases: 12. The CDR3 totals 16 residues. The V gene's germline CDR1 is MNHNY and CDR2 SVGAGI (reference sequence). CDR3: CASSPNRAGPPYEQYF. The CDR3, as DNA: TGTGCCAGCAGTCCTAATAGAGCGGGGCCGCCCTACGAGCAGTACTTC.

The rearrangement uses TRBV16 and TRBJ1-4; unclear D gene. Trimming took 3 bases from V and 7 from J, leaving 6 bases between them. The CDR3 has 12 amino acids. Germline CDR1 KGHSY, CDR2 FQNENV. The CDR3 sequence is CASSHAVEKLFF. The DNA of the CDR3 is TGTGCCAGCAGCCATGCAGTTGAAAAACTGTTTTTT.

V and J are TRBV27 and TRBJ1-4; 9 nucleotides align to TRBD1. Germline CDR1 and CDR2: MNHEY and SMNVEV (reference sequence). The V and J ends lost 5 bases and 7 bases, in that order; junction bases with no gene match: 8. The CDR3 sequence is 15 residues long. For the CDR3, the DNA is TGTGCCAGCAGTACTAACAGGGGGCTGATTGAAAAACTGTTTTTT. The encoded protein is CASSTNRGLIEKLFF.

The chain combines TRBV2 with TRBJ2-1; 8 positions match TRBD2. The germline gives CDR1 SNHLY, CDR2 FYNNEI. J was trimmed by 4 bases and V by 6 bases; bases with no gene match: 8. The CDR3 is 15 amino acids. Written as DNA, the CDR3 is TGTGCCAGCAGCAAAGGCGGGGGGCCATACAATGAGCAGTTCTTC. Protein product: CASSKGGGPYNEQFF.